This T cell receptor beta chain originates from a study of shared clonotypes between healthy human individuals. At the level of the study: Each donor contributed plates that comprised three CD4 naive, three CD4 memory, two CD8 naive and one CD8 memory.

The test was conducted at deep level. Splitting of each subset's genomic DNA was done evenly across several immunoSEQ plates. Repertoires were generated with immunoSEQ multiplex PCR, while TCRdb's copy carries only in-frame clones and drops some. Of hundreds of thousands of clones in the sample, 70% to 75% were seen once. V lost 5 bases and J 5 bases, leaving 24 bases between the germline ends. This CDR3 has 18 amino acids. CDR1 MDHEN and CDR2 SYDVKM come from the germline V gene. The specimen sequenced was memory CD4+ T cells sorted from blood. The sample's subset: CD45RA-negative fraction. This receptor was identified in a man aged 25-45 years in good health. The V call is TRBV28, the J call TRBJ2-2, with D possibly being TRBD2 (6 bases). The CDR3 here is CASSPLIAVSIWTGELFF. In DNA, the CDR3 is TGTGCCAGCAGTCCCCTCATAGCGGTATCAATCTGGACCGGGGAGCTGTTTTTT.